Each of the 13 T cell receptor beta chains below was sequenced from the same sample in a study of blood T cells in healthy people across ages. Using a J-beta primer mix together with a sample-barcoded 5' primer, a second PCR was run for about 6 to 12 cycles. TCRdb re-derived calls from the 5' RACE reads in MiXCR, one entry per CDR3 protein. The table has hundreds of thousands of distinct CDR3 sequences, more than 25% seen once; the top ten hold 17%. Sequenced sample: blood. Source of these receptors: an elderly woman in good health.

The chain recombines TRBV7-2 with TRBJ2-5; perhaps TRBD1 as D (6 bases). The CDR3 spans 15 residues. The germline V gene encodes CDR1 SGHTA and CDR2 FQGNSA. V gave up 2 bases and J gave up 4 bases, with 14 bases separating them. The CDR3 bases are TGTGCCAGCAGCTTAATTCCAGGGGCGACAGAGACCCAGTACTTC. Translating it yields CASSLIPGATETQYF.

As concerns this clonotype: Since a much larger clone is just one base distant, this may be a read error. The V gene is TRBV7-2, the J gene TRBJ1-6; 7 nucleotides line up with TRBD1. V lost 5 bases to trimming and J lost 7 bases; unmatched junction nucleotides: 8. The CDR3 has 15 amino acids. CDR1 and CDR2 (germline): SGHTA, FQGNSA. This CDR3 reads CASSQEGARNSPLHF. CDR3 nucleotide sequence: TGTGCCAGCAGCCAAGAGGGGGCGCGGAATTCACCCCTCCACTTT.

Details on this clonotype: Likely a read error: the CDR3 ends without its conserved phenylalanine or tryptophan. The V and J genes are TRBV20-1 and TRBJ2-3, with 10 bases that match TRBD2. There are 14 residues in the CDR3. Germline values: CDR1 DFQATT, CDR2 SNEGSKA (reference sequence). The junction had 5 bases not matched to a gene; V was cut back by 3 bases and J by 5 bases. The CDR3 here is CSASQRGGQDTQYS. The DNA of the CDR3 is TGCAGTGCTAGTCAGCGGGGGGGCCAAGATACGCAGTATTCT.

This clonotype occurred many times. This chain uses TRBV5-1 with TRBJ1-2; no firm D call. Between the trimmed V and J ends, which lost 3 bases and 6 bases, there was a span of 9 bases. From germline, CDR1 is SGHRS and CDR2 YFSETQ. This CDR3 is built from 12 residues. CDR3 sequence reads: CASSSNGDGYTF. The CDR3 DNA reads as TGCGCCAGCAGCTCCAATGGGGATGGCTACACCTTC.

Details on this clonotype: This CDR3 fails to terminate in the conserved phenylalanine or tryptophan, so it likely reflects a read error. The chain links TRBV11-3 to TRBJ2-5; D is undetermined. The V end lost 2 bases, the J end lost 5 bases, and 9 bases lay between the germline ends. This CDR3 comprises 13 residues. Germline V gene data show CDR1 as SGHNT and CDR2 as YENEEA. DNA for the CDR3: TGTGCCAGCAGCTTACAGACCCATGAGACCCAGTACCTC. This sequence encodes CASSLQTHETQYL.

This clonotype was seen ten or more times. The J gene is TRBJ2-1, the V gene TRBV5-1; D not resolved. The V and J ends lost 4 bases and 8 bases respectively, with 13 bases between them. This CDR3 is built from 13 residues. Looked up from germline, CDR1 is SGHRS and CDR2 is YFSETQ. CDR3 protein: CASSLPDPYEQFF. The DNA of the CDR3 is TGCGCCAGCAGCCTCCCAGACCCCTATGAGCAGTTCTTC.

The rearrangement uses TRBV7-2 and TRBJ1-4; a possible D gene is TRBD1 (5 bases). Germline V lookup: CDR1 SGHTA, CDR2 FQGNSA. The CDR3 contains 12 residues. Trimming left V 8 bases short and J 5 bases short, with 9 bases between. DNA for the CDR3: TGTGCCAGCCGGGGACCGAATGAAAAACTGTTTTTT. Protein sequence: CASRGPNEKLFF. The whole variable domain, filled in from reference TRBV7-2 and TRBJ1-4, reads GAGVSQSPSNKVTEKGKDVELRCDPISGHTALYWYRQSLGQGLEFLIYFQGNSAPDKSGLPSDRFSAERTGGSVSTLTIQRTQQEDSAVYLCASRGPNEKLFFGSGTQLSVL.

This clonotype was observed a handful of times. This chain joins TRBV5-6 and TRBJ1-6, with 9 bases identical to TRBD1. The CDR3 sequence is 15 residues long. Germline V gene sequence: CDR1 SGHDT, CDR2 YYEEEE. V gave up 3 bases and J gave up 5 bases; unmatched junction bases: 3. CDR3 sequence reads: CASSYRDRDNSPLHF. The CDR3 DNA reads TGTGCCAGCAGCTACCGGGACAGGGATAATTCACCCCTCCACTTT.

This clonotype was detected many times. The rearrangement links TRBV18 to TRBJ2-5; D is undetermined. Germline V gene data show CDR1 as KGHSH and CDR2 as LQKENI. V shed 2 bases and J shed 5 bases, with 9 bases lying between them. This CDR3 has 13 residues. CDR3 DNA: TGTGCCAGCTCACCATCCGGATGGGAGACCCAGTACTTC. It translates to CASSPSGWETQYF.

This clonotype was seen more than once but under ten times. CDR3 sequence (DNA): TGTGCCAGCAGCCCACTGACAGCGACCGGGGAGCTGTTTTTT. Residues: CASSPLTATGELFF. The J gene is TRBJ2-2, the V gene TRBV7-2, with a tentative D call TRBD1 (5 bases). There are 14 residues in the CDR3. Trimming removed 5 bases from V and 5 bases from J, with 12 bases in between. The germline V gene has CDR1 SGHTA and CDR2 FQGNSA.

A few counts support this clonotype. The rearrangement joins TRBV6-1 to TRBJ1-6; D perhaps matches TRBD1 (6 bases). Per germline, CDR1 MNHNS and CDR2 SASEGT. CDR3 length equals 15 residues. Trimming stripped 3 bases from V and 9 bases from J, with 15 bases between. The CDR3 coding sequence is TGTGCCAGCAGTGAGGCGGGGGGCTCGAGTTCACCCCTCCACTTT. It encodes CASSEAGGSSSPLHF.

This clonotype appeared many times. The CDR3, as DNA: TGCAGTGCTAGAGATGCGGGAAGGTCGGCTTATGAGCAGTTCTTC. Encoded protein: CSARDAGRSAYEQFF. The V call is TRBV20-1, the J call TRBJ2-1, with D perhaps TRBD2 (6 bases). This CDR3 has 15 residues. Germline CDR1 is DFQATT and CDR2 is SNEGSKA (reference sequence). Trimming cost V 0 bases and J 8 bases, with 17 bases left between them.

This clonotype was seen repeatedly, ten times or more. This chain links TRBV3-1 with TRBJ2-3, with D perhaps matching TRBD1 (6 bases). The CDR3 is 15 residues long. In germline, CDR1 is LGHDT, CDR2 YNNKEL (reference sequence). The V end lost 3 bases, the J end lost 5 bases, and 15 bases lay between the germline ends. CDR3 nucleotide sequence: TGTGCCAGCAGCCACCGACAGGCAAGGGAAGATACGCAGTATTTT. Encoded protein: CASSHRQAREDTQYF.